This T cell receptor beta chain is from a study of blood T cell repertoires in COVID-19. Profiling relied on immunoSEQ multiplex PCR, and the TCRdb table lists in-frame clones only, not all of them. The table includes some 220,000 clones, around 90% detected once. The germline V gene has CDR1 SGHRS and CDR2 YFSETQ. The CDR3 spans 15 residues. The chain employs TRBV5-1 and TRBJ2-1; a weak D match, TRBD1 (8 bases). The sequenced material came from peripheral blood. The clonotype was recovered from a man aged 25 to 40 with COVID-19, enrolled during active disease. DNA for the CDR3: TGCGCACACGACAGGGGATCGAGCGGGGCCCATGAGCAGTTCTTC. This encodes CAHDRGSSGAHEQFF. The complete variable domain, with remaining parts taken from reference TRBV5-1 and TRBJ2-1, reads KAGVTQTPRYLIKTRGQQVTLSCSPISGHRSVSWYQQTPGQGLQFLFEYFSETQRNKGNFPGRFSGRQFSNSRSEMNVSTLELGDSALYLCAHDRGSSGAHEQFFGPGTRLTVL.